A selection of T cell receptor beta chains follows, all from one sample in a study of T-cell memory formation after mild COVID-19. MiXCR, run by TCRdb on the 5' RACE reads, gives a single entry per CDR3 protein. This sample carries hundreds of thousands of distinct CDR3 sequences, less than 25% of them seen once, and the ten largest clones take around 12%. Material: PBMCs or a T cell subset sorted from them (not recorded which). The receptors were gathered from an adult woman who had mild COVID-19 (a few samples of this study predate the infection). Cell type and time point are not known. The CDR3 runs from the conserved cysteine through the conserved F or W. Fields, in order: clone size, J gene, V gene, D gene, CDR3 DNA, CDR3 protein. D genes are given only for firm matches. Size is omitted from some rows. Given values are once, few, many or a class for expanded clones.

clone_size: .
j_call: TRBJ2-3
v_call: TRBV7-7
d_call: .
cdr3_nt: TGTGGGAGTCTCTGTAGCACAGATACGCAGTATTTT
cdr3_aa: CGSLCSTDTQYF

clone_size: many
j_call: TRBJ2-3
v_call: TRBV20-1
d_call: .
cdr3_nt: TGCAGTGCTCGGGACGGCACAGATACGCAGTATTTT
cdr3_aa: CSARDGTDTQYF

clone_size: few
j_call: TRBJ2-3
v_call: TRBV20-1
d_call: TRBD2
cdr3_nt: TGCAGTGCAGGGCAGCGGGGGACTTCAGATACGCAGTATTTT
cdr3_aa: CSAGQRGTSDTQYF

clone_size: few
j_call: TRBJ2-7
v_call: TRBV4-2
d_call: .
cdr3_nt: TGTGCCAGCAGCGTCCCTCAAGAGGAGCAGTACTTC
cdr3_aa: CASSVPQEEQYF

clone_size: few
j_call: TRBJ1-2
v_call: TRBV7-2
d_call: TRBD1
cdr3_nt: TGTGCCAGCAGCTTAGCCACAGGGGTGGACTATGGCTACACCTTC
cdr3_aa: CASSLATGVDYGYTF

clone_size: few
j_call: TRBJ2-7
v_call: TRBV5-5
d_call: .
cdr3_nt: TGTGCCAGCAGCTTGGTGGGGTGGGACAAGTGGGTCGAGCAGTACTTC
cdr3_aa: CASSLVGWDKWVEQYF

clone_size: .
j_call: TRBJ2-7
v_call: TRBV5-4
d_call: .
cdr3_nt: TGTGCCAGCAGCTTGGACGGCCGCTCCTACGAGCAGTACTTC
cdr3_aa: CASSLDGRSYEQYF

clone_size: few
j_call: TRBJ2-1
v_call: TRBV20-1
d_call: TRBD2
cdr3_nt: TGCAGTGCTAGAGTGGGAGCGGGAGCGAGTGAGCAGTTCTTC
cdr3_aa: CSARVGAGASEQFF

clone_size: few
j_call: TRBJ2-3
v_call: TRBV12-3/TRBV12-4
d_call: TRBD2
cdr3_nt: TGTGCCAGCAGTGACGACTTGTGGGCGGGAGTCACAGATACGCAGTATTTT
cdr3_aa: CASSDDLWAGVTDTQYF

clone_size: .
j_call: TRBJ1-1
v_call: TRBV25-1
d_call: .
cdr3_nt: TGTGCCAGCAGTGACTCCTTACGAGCTTTCTTT
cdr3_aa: CASSDSLRAFF

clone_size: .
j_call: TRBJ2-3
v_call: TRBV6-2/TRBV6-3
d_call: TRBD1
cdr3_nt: TGTGCCAGCAGTTACTCCGACAGGGGGCCCTTCACAGATACGCAGTATTTT
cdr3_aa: CASSYSDRGPFTDTQYF

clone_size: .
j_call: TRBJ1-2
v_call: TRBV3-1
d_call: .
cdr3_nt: TGTGCCAGCAGCCTTCAGGGGCCCGGAGGCTACACCTTC
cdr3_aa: CASSLQGPGGYTF

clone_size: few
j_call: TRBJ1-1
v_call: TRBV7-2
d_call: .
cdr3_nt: TGTGCCAGCAGCTTAATCGGAGGATCGAGGACAGAAGCTTTCTTT
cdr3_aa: CASSLIGGSRTEAFF

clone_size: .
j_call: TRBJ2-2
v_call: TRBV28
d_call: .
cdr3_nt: TGTTCGCTCTTGGGGGGGGAGCTGTTTTTT
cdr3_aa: CSLLGGELFF

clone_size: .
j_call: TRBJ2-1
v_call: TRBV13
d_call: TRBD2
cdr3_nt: TGTGCCAGCAGTTCCCGGCGGACTAGAGGGGAGGAGCAGTTCTTC
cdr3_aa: CASSSRRTRGEEQFF

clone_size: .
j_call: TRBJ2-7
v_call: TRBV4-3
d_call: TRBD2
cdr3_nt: TGCGCCAGCAGCCAAGAGAGGGGAGGGAGGTCCTACGAGCAGTACTTC
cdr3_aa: CASSQERGGRSYEQYF

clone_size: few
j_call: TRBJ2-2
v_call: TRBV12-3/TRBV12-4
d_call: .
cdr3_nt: TGTGCCAGCAGTTTGCTGAGAGGTAGCACCGGGGAGCTGTTTTTT
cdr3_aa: CASSLLRGSTGELFF

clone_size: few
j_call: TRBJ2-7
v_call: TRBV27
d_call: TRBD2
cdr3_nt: TGTGCCAGCAGTTTATCGCGACTAGCGGGAGACAGCTCCTACGAGCAGTACTTC
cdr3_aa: CASSLSRLAGDSSYEQYF

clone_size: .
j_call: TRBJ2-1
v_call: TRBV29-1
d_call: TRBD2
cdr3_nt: TGCAGCGTTGCTCGGACTAGCGGCGTCTCCTACAATGAGCAGTTCTTC
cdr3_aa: CSVARTSGVSYNEQFF

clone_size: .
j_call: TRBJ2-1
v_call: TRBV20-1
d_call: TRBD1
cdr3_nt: TGCAGTGCTAGCGTCAGTCAGGGGGCGATTGATGAGCAGTTCTTC
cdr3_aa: CSASVSQGAIDEQFF

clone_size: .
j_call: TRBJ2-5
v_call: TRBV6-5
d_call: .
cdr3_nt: TGTGCCAGCAGTTACTCGCGGGCCCAAGAGACCCAGTACTTC
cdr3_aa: CASSYSRAQETQYF

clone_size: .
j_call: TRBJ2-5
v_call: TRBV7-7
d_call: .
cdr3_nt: TGTGCCAGCAGCCCTGGGGGGCGGGTCGAGACCCAGTACTTC
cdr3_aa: CASSPGGRVETQYF

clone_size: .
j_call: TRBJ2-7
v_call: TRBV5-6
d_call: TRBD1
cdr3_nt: TGTGCCAGCGGGAGAGGGACAGGGTCCTACGAGCAGTACTTC
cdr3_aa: CASGRGTGSYEQYF

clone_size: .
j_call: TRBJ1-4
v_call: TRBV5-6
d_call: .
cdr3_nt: TGTGCCAGCTACGAGAGACAGACAACTAATGAAAAACTGTTTTTT
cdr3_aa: CASYERQTTNEKLFF

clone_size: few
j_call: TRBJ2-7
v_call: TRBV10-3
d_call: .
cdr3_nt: TGTGCCATCAAGCAGACAGATAGCTCCTACGAGCAGTACTTC
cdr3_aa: CAIKQTDSSYEQYF

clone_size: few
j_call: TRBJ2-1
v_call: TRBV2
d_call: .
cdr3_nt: TGTGCCAGCAGGGGGGGTGGGAAGCAGTTCTTC
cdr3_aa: CASRGGGKQFF

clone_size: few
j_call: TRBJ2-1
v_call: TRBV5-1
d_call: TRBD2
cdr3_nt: TGCGCCAGCAGCTTGGCGGGAGCTAGCGGAGCCTACAATGAGCAGTTCTTC
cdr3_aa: CASSLAGASGAYNEQFF

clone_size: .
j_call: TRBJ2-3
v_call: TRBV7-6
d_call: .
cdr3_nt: TGTGCCAGCAGCTCCCATGCGGGCACTAGCACAGATACGCAGTATTTT
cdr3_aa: CASSSHAGTSTDTQYF

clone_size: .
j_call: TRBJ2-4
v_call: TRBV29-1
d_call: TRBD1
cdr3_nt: TGCAGCGTTGAAGGACAGGGGAGGAACATTCAGTACTTC
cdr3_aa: CSVEGQGRNIQYF

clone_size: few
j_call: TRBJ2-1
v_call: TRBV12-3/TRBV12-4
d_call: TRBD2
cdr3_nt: TGTGCCAGCAGTTTACATGGGCGGGAGGGCCTCTACAATGAGCAGTTCTTC
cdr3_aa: CASSLHGREGLYNEQFF

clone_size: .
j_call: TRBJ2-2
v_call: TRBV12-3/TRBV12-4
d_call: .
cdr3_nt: TGTGCCAGCACCGAGGTTGGGGGCGGGGAGCTGTTTTTT
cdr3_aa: CASTEVGGGELFF

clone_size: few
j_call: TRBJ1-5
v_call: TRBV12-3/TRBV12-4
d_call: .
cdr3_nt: TGTGCCAGCAGCAGGGGTTCGAGCAATCAGCCCCAGCATTTT
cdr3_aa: CASSRGSSNQPQHF

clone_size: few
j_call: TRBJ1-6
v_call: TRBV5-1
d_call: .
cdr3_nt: TGCGCCAGCAGCTTGTACGGATTGAATTCACCCCTCCACTTT
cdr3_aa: CASSLYGLNSPLHF

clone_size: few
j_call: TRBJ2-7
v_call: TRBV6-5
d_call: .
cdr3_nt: TGTGCCAGCAGCGCCACCGGGACAAGCTCCTACGAGCAGTACTTC
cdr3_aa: CASSATGTSSYEQYF

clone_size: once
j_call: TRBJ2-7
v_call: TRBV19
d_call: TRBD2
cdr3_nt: TGTGCCAGTAGTCCGCTACCCCGGACTAGCGGGAGCCAGCAGTACTTC
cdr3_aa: CASSPLPRTSGSQQYF

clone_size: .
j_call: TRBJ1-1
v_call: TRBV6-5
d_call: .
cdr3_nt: TGTGCCAGCAGTTATCTATACGGGGCCAGGAACACTGAAGCTTTCTTT
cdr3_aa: CASSYLYGARNTEAFF

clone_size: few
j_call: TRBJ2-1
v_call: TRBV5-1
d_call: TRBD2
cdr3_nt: TGCGCCTCCCAACTTGGTTTACTAGCGGGGATCAATGAGCAGTTCTTC
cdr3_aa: CASQLGLLAGINEQFF

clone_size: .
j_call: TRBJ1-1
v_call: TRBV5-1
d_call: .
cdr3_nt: TGCGCCAGCAGCTTGTATGGCATAACTGAAGCTTTCTTT
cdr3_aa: CASSLYGITEAFF

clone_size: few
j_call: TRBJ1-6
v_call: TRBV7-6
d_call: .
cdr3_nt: TGTGCCAGCAGCTTAGGACAGGCCGTTTCACCCCTCCACTTT
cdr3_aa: CASSLGQAVSPLHF

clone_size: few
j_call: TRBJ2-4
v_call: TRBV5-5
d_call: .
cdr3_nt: TGTGCCAGCAGCTTAGTGGGACAAGCCAAAAACATTCAGTACTTC
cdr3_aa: CASSLVGQAKNIQYF

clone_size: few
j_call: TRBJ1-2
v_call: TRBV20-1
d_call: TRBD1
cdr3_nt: TGCAGTGCTCTTTATACCGGGACAGACTATGGCTACACCTTC
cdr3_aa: CSALYTGTDYGYTF

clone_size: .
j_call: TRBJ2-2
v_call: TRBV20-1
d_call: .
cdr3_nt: TGCAGTGCTGGGGGCGGGGCGGGCACCGGGGAGCTGTTTTTT
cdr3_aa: CSAGGGAGTGELFF

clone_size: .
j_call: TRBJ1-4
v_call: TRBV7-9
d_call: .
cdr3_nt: TGTGCCAGCAGCTTAGGGACAGCCAGGGCTAATGAAAAACTGTTTTTT
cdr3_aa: CASSLGTARANEKLFF